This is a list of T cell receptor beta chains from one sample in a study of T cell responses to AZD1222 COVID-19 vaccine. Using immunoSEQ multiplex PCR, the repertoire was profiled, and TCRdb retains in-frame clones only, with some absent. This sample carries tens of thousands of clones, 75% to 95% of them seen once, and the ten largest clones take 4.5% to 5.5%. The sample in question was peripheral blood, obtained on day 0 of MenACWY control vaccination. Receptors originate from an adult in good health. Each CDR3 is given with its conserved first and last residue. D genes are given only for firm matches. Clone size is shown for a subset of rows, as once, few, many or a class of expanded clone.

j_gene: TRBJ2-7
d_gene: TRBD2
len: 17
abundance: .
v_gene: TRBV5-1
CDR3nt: TGCGCCAGCAGCTTCGGTACTAGCGGGATAGGGGCTTTCGAGCAGTACTTC
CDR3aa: CASSFGTSGIGAFEQYF

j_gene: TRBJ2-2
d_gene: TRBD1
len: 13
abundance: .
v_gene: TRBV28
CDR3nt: TGTGCCAGCGTAAGGGGGCGCGCCGGGGAGCTGTTTTTT
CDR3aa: CASVRGRAGELFF

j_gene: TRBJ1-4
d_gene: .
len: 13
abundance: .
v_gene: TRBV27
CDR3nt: TGTGCCAGCAGTTTATTAGGGTCTGAAAAACTGTTTTTT
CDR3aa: CASSLLGSEKLFF

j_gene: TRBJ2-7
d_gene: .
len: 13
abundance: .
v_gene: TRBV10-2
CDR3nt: TGCGCCAGCAGGTCCCCGGGGTCCTACGAGCAGTACTTC
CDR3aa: CASRSPGSYEQYF

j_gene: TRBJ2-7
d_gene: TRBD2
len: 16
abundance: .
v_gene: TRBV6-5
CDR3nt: TGTGCCAGCAGTTACTCGACCGGGACTAGCGGTTACGAGCAGTACTTC
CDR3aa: CASSYSTGTSGYEQYF

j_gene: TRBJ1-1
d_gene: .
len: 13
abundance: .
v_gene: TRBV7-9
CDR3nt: TGTGCCAGCAGCTTATTAATGAACACTGAAGCTTTCTTT
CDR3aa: CASSLLMNTEAFF

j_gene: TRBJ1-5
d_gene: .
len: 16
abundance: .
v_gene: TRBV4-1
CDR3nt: TGCGCCAGCAGCCAAGACCCCGGGCAGGTCCATCAGCCCCAGCATTTT
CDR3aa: CASSQDPGQVHQPQHF

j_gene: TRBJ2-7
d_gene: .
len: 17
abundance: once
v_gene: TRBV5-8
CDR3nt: TGTGCCAGCAGCTGGGGACTAACAGGGGTAGGCTCCTACGAGCAGTACTTC
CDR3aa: CASSWGLTGVGSYEQYF

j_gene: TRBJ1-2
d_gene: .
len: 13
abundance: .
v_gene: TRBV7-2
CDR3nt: TGTGCCAGCAGCTCCAACGGTCCATATGGCTACACCTTC
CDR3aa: CASSSNGPYGYTF

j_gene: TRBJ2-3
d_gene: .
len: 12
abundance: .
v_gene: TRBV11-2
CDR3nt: TGTGCCAGCACCACCCGGGGCTTTACGCAGTATTTT
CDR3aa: CASTTRGFTQYF

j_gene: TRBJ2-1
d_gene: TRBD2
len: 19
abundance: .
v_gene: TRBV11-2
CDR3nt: TGTGCCAGCAGTCTGGGTTCGAGCGGGAGGTTGCGCCGATACAATGAGCAGTTCTTC
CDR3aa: CASSLGSSGRLRRYNEQFF

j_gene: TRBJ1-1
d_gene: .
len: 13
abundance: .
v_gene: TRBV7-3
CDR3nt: TGTGCCAGCAGTCCCGATTGGGGAACTGAAGCTTTCTTT
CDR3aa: CASSPDWGTEAFF

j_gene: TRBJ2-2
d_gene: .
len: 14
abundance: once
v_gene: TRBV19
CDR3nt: TGTGCCAGTAGTACTTTTCCCGTGGCCGGGGAGCTGTTTTTT
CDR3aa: CASSTFPVAGELFF

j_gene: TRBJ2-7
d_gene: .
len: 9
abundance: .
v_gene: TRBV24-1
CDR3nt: TGTGCCGCACTTTACGAGCAGTACTTC
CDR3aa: CAALYEQYF